Listed here are 31 T cell receptor beta chains from one sample, sequenced in a study of T cells in localized non-small cell lung cancer. Measured with immunoSEQ multiplex PCR; TCRdb has only the in-frame clones, and not every one. The sample holds about 11,000 clones, 25% to 35% seen once. The starting material was lung tumor tissue, obtained before any cancer treatment. These receptors came from a man aged 35 to 69 with stage I lung adenocarcinoma.

This chain uses TRBV19 with TRBJ1-5; 7 bases match TRBD1. Germline CDR1 and CDR2: LNHDA and SQIVND (reference sequence). After removal of 6 bases from V and 0 bases from J, the junction contained 8 bases not matched to a gene. The CDR3 is made up of 16 amino acids. The CDR3 region is CASSPRQGNSNQPQHF. The CDR3 DNA reads as TGTGCCAGTAGCCCCCGACAGGGAAATAGCAATCAGCCCCAGCATTTT.

This CDR3 reads CASTRRIGTNYNEQFF. In DNA form, the CDR3 reads TGTGCCAGCACCAGAAGAATCGGGACAAATTACAATGAGCAGTTCTTC. J is TRBJ2-1 and V is TRBV11-3; TRBD1 is a possible D gene (6 bases). Trimming took 7 bases from V and 4 from J, leaving 20 bases between them. The germline V gene encodes CDR1 SGHNT and CDR2 YENEEA. The CDR3 sequence is 16 residues long.

This sequence joins TRBV11-3 and TRBJ2-2; D may be TRBD2 (6 bases). The CDR3 runs 15 residues. Trimming stripped 5 bases from V and 6 bases from J, with 16 bases between. The germline gives CDR1 SGHNT, CDR2 YENEEA. The CDR3 sequence is CASSHNPGRSGELFF. CDR3 sequence (DNA): TGTGCCAGCAGCCACAACCCAGGGAGGTCCGGGGAGCTGTTTTTT.

In this sample, this clone turned up a few times. The chain has TRBV6-8 and TRBJ1-2; D is possibly TRBD1 (5 bases). Germline V gene lookup returns CDR1 MNHGY and CDR2 SAAAGT. With 6 bases removed from V and 11 bases from J, the gap between germline ends came to 22 bases. The length of the CDR3 is 14 residues. The CDR3 reads CASSHTGFLAVYTF. CDR3 coding DNA: TGTGCCAGCAGCCATACAGGTTTTCTCGCCGTTTACACCTTC.

This rearrangement joins TRBV19 to TRBJ1-1; D is perhaps TRBD1 (5 bases). CDR1 and CDR2 (germline): LNHDA, SQIVND (reference sequence). Trimming removed 4 bases from V and 5 bases from J, with 11 bases in between. The CDR3 spans 13 residues. CDR3 sequence reads: CASSTQGGTEAFF. CDR3 in DNA: TGTGCCAGTAGTACCCAGGGAGGAACTGAAGCTTTCTTT.

V usage is TRBV6-8 and J usage is TRBJ1-3; 10 positions agree with TRBD1. Per germline, CDR1 MNHGY and CDR2 SAAAGT. The V gene end was trimmed by 6 bases and the J gene end by 3 bases; junction bases not matched to a gene: 5. The CDR3 extends over 15 amino acids. The DNA of the CDR3 is TGTGCCAGCAGGGGACAGGGGAACCTTGGAAACACCATATATTTT. Translated: CASRGQGNLGNTIYF.

This chain uses TRBV14 with TRBJ1-2; D remains unclear. V shed 0 bases and J shed 5 bases, with 13 bases lying between them. Germline-derived CDR1 and CDR2 are SGHDN and FVKESK. CDR3 size: 15 residues. The CDR3 is CASSQDRWTGYGYTF. The DNA for the CDR3 is TGTGCCAGCAGCCAAGACAGATGGACGGGGTATGGCTACACCTTC. The complete variable domain, with remaining parts taken from reference TRBV14 and TRBJ1-2, reads EAGVTQFPSHSVIEKGQTVTLRCDPISGHDNLYWYRRVMGKEIKFLLHFVKESKQDESGMPNNRFLAERTGGTYSTLKVQPAELEDSGVYFCASSQDRWTGYGYTFGSGTRLTVV.

This clone is labeled as medium-sized. V is TRBV11-3 and J is TRBJ1-6; possibly TRBD1 for D (5 bases). The CDR3 is 15 residues long. V was trimmed by 1 base and J by 2 bases, leaving 6 bases between them. Germline V gene lookup returns CDR1 SGHNT and CDR2 YENEEA. CDR3 nucleotides: TGTGCCAGCAGCTTAGGACAGACCTATAATTCACCCCTCCACTTT. Amino acids: CASSLGQTYNSPLHF. Supplemented by reference TRBV11-3 and TRBJ1-6, the full variable domain reads EAGVVQSPRYKIIEKKQPVAFWCNPISGHNTLYWYLQNLGQGPELLIRYENEEAVDDSQLPKDRFSAERLKGVDSTLKIQPAELGDSAVYLCASSLGQTYNSPLHFGNGTRLTVT.

V gene TRBV19 combines with J gene TRBJ2-2, with 8 positions matching TRBD2. CDR1 is LNHDA, CDR2 SQIVND, per germline (reference sequence). This CDR3 is 16 amino acids long. The ends lost 6 bases at V and 6 bases at J; junction bases unmatched: 12. In nucleotides, the CDR3 is TGTGCCAGTAGCTCCAAGGCGGGGGGTTTCCCCGGGGAGCTGTTTTTT. Encoded protein: CASSSKAGGFPGELFF.

The rearrangement links TRBV19 to TRBJ1-2; 12 bases line up with TRBD1. There are 17 residues in the CDR3. V was clipped by 7 bases and J by 2 bases; unmatched bases: 11. Germline CDR1 reads LNHDA; CDR2 reads SQIVND (reference sequence). The DNA of the CDR3 is TGTGCCAGTACCGATGGATCCGGGACAGGGGGCAACTATGGCTACACCTTC. Protein: CASTDGSGTGGNYGYTF. The full variable domain, rest sourced from reference TRBV19 and TRBJ1-2, is DGGITQSPKYLFRKEGQNVTLSCEQNLNHDAMYWYRQDPGQGLRLIYYSQIVNDFQKGDIAEGYSVSREKKESFPLTVTSAQKNPTAFYLCASTDGSGTGGNYGYTFGSGTRLTVV.

The rearrangement links TRBV6-8 to TRBJ1-5; no clear D. CDR1 and CDR2 (germline): MNHGY, SAAAGT. V shed 6 bases and J shed 7 bases, with 16 bases lying between them. The CDR3 sequence is 14 residues long. The CDR3 region has the DNA TGTGCCAGCAGACCTCTAGGAGAAATCCAGCCCCAGCATTTT. Its translation is CASRPLGEIQPQHF.

This clone occurred a few times. The J gene is TRBJ1-5, the V gene TRBV9; no clear D. Germline V gives CDR1 SGDLS, CDR2 YYNGEE. This CDR3 comprises 15 residues. The V gene lost 4 bases and the J gene lost 6 bases, with 17 bases spanning the gap. For the CDR3, the DNA is TGTGCCAGCAGCCCCACTGACCGTTCGGGTCAGCCCCAGCATTTT. This sequence encodes CASSPTDRSGQPQHF. Filled out from reference TRBV9 and TRBJ1-5, the complete variable domain reads DSGVTQTPKHLITATGQRVTLRCSPRSGDLSVYWYQQSLDQGLQFLIQYYNGEERAKGNILERFSAQQFPDLHSELNLSSLELGDSALYFCASSPTDRSGQPQHFGDGTRLSIL.

The genes are TRBV19 and TRBJ2-1; 10 nucleotides align to TRBD1. This CDR3 spans 15 amino acids. Germline V gene lookup returns CDR1 LNHDA and CDR2 SQIVND (reference sequence). With V trimmed by 4 bases and J by 9 bases, 9 bases remained unmatched. The CDR3 DNA is TGTGCCAGTAGTACCACCTCCGGGACAGGGGCTGAGCAGTTCTTC. It specifies CASSTTSGTGAEQFF.

The rearrangement links TRBV6-8 to TRBJ1-2; D is unclear. The ends were cut back, 4 bases at V and 0 bases at J, with 6 bases in the middle. Germline assignment: CDR1 MNHGY and CDR2 SAAAGT. The CDR3 totals 13 residues. The CDR3 sequence is CASSLRANYGYTF. The DNA for the CDR3 is TGTGCCAGCAGTTTACGAGCTAACTATGGCTACACCTTC.

The chain uses TRBV14 and TRBJ1-1; D may be TRBD1 (5 bases). This CDR3 region has 14 residues. Germline CDR1 reads SGHDN; CDR2 reads FVKESK. Trimming took 2 bases from V and 5 from J, leaving 12 bases between them. The CDR3 loop is CASSQYKEGTEAFF. CDR3 nucleotide sequence: TGTGCCAGCAGCCAATACAAGGAGGGGACTGAAGCTTTCTTT.

The chain uses TRBV5-1 and TRBJ2-7; 8 bases agree with TRBD1. The CDR3 totals 14 residues. V dropped 4 bases and J dropped 4; count of bases not matched to a gene: 7. CDR1 is SGHRS and CDR2 is YFSETQ in the germline V gene. The DNA for the CDR3 is TGCGCCAGCAGCCCCGGGACAGGTGGGTACGAGCAGTACTTC. Its translation: CASSPGTGGYEQYF.

The table lists this clone with many counts. The CDR3 DNA reads TGTGCCAGCAGCTTGATTAACCCGGGCCAGGGGCGGTACTTC. Its protein is CASSLINPGQGRYF. This chain links TRBV11-3 with TRBJ2-7; D is possibly TRBD1 (6 bases). Looked up from germline, CDR1 is SGHNT and CDR2 is YENEEA. The length of the CDR3 is 14 residues. With 3 bases removed from V and 12 bases from J, the gap between germline ends came to 21 bases.

The chain couples TRBV9 to TRBJ1-2, with D perhaps matching TRBD1 (5 bases). The germline gives CDR1 SGDLS, CDR2 YYNGEE. The CDR3 runs 16 residues. V was trimmed by 0 bases and J by 7 bases, leaving 19 bases between them. CDR3 DNA: TGTGCCAGCAGCGTAGAGGGGCCCACGGGGCGGATTGGCTACACCTTC. It yields the protein CASSVEGPTGRIGYTF.

For this clone: One junction end does not reproduce the germline sequence, and a read error may be involved. The chain joins TRBV6-8 to TRBJ2-1; 11 positions agree with TRBD1. CDR3 length equals 13 residues. Germline assignment: CDR1 MNHGY and CDR2 SAAAGT. CDR3 residues: CAISGQGANEQFF. CDR3 nucleotides: TGTGCCATCAGTGGACAGGGGGCCAATGAGCAGTTCTTC.

In this sample, this clone turned up a few times. The chain is built from TRBV14 and TRBJ2-5; TRBD2 agrees at 7 bases. The CDR3 extends over 15 amino acids. V trimming: 0 bases; J trimming: 3 bases; junction bases outside the gene matches: 4. Germline V gives CDR1 SGHDN, CDR2 FVKESK. The chain's CDR3 is CASSQEGRGEETQYF. In DNA, the CDR3 is TGTGCCAGCAGCCAAGAAGGTCGGGGGGAAGAGACCCAGTACTTC.

By its share, this clone is medium-sized. The CDR3 DNA follows: TGTGCCAGCAGCGTAGAGGGGGGCTGGGAGACCCAGTACTTC. It is translated as CASSVEGGWETQYF. The chain combines TRBV9 with TRBJ2-5; D assignment may be TRBD1 or TRBD2 (6 bases each). There are 14 residues in the CDR3. Germline CDR1 SGDLS, CDR2 YYNGEE. The V and J ends lost 0 bases and 5 bases respectively, with 11 bases between them.

This clone was found many times. J is TRBJ1-5 and V is TRBV2; D is possibly TRBD1 (5 bases). The germline V gene has CDR1 SNHLY and CDR2 FYNNEI. V lost 3 bases to trimming and J lost 7 bases, with 13 bases between them. This CDR3 contains 14 residues. CDR3 nucleotide sequence: TGTGCCAGCAGTGATTTAAGGGGAGTCCAGCCCCAGCATTTT. This encodes CASSDLRGVQPQHF.

The V and J genes are TRBV14 and TRBJ1-2; 9 bases align to TRBD1. After removal of 3 bases from V and 4 bases from J, the junction contained 0 bases not matched to a gene. Germline CDR1 reads SGHDN; CDR2 reads FVKESK. This CDR3 is built from 13 residues. The CDR3 sequence: CASSQDRGYGYTF. CDR3 coding DNA: TGTGCCAGCAGCCAGGACAGGGGCTATGGCTACACCTTC.

The chain joins TRBV5-1 to TRBJ2-2; a possible D gene is TRBD2 (5 bases). The CDR3 contains 14 residues. V lost 5 bases and J 4 bases, leaving 12 bases between the germline ends. Germline CDR1 SGHRS, CDR2 YFSETQ. The CDR3 coding sequence is TGCGCCAGCAGTCAGGCCGGGGTCACCGGGGAGCTGTTTTTT. Its protein product is CASSQAGVTGELFF.

The chain has TRBV6-8 and TRBJ1-2, with a weak D call TRBD1 (6 bases). The V end lost 5 bases, the J end lost 4 bases, and 14 bases lay between the germline ends. From germline, CDR1 is MNHGY and CDR2 SAAAGT. This CDR3 is 14 amino acids long. The CDR3 sequence: CASSQGGVSYGYTF. The CDR3 DNA is TGTGCCAGCAGTCAAGGGGGAGTGAGCTATGGCTACACCTTC.

The genes are TRBV18 and TRBJ1-1; no clear D gene. CDR3 length equals 14 residues. The ends were cut back, 4 bases at V and 5 bases at J, with 14 bases in the middle. Looked up from germline, CDR1 is KGHSH and CDR2 is LQKENI. The CDR3, as DNA: TGTGCCAGCTCACGGACCGTAGGTCGGACTGAAGCTTTCTTT. This sequence encodes CASSRTVGRTEAFF.

There are a few counts of this clone. The V gene is TRBV7-8, the J gene TRBJ2-7; 7 bases match TRBD1. This CDR3 has 14 amino acids. J was trimmed by 4 bases and V by 4 bases; bases with no gene match: 7. CDR1 SGHVS and CDR2 FQNEAQ come from the germline V gene. The DNA for the CDR3 is TGTGCCAGCAGCTCCGGGACAGACTTATACGAGCAGTACTTC. This codes for CASSSGTDLYEQYF.

The chain is built from TRBV29-1 and TRBJ2-5; D could derive from TRBD1 or TRBD2 (6 bases each). Trimming pared 8 bases from V and 2 bases from J, leaving 15 bases between. Germline V CDR1 and CDR2: SQVTM, ANQGSEA. This CDR3 is built from 13 residues. CDR3 nucleotides: TGCAGCTCGCCGGGGGCAGGGCAAGAGACCCAGTACTTC. Residues: CSSPGAGQETQYF.

This chain joins TRBV19 and TRBJ1-6; no clear D. Germline CDR1 reads LNHDA; CDR2 reads SQIVND (reference sequence). The CDR3 runs 15 residues. The V end lost 5 bases, the J end lost 8 bases, and 16 bases lay between the germline ends. The CDR3, as DNA: TGTGCCAGTAGTCCCCTTGGGAGCTCTTATTCACCCCTCCACTTT. Its translation: CASSPLGSSYSPLHF.

The rearrangement links TRBV30 to TRBJ1-6; D is unresolved. CDR3 size: 15 residues. V lost 4 bases and J lost 3, with 13 bases in between. Germline V gene sequence: CDR1 GTSNPN, CDR2 SVGIG (reference sequence). The CDR3 DNA follows: TGTGCCTGGACATTCCGGGAGTTCTATAATTCACCCCTCCACTTT. Protein sequence: CAWTFREFYNSPLHF.

The gene calls are TRBV19 and TRBJ1-4, with D unclear. Germline V gene lookup returns CDR1 LNHDA and CDR2 SQIVND (reference sequence). This CDR3 is 14 amino acids long. Deletions cut 2 bases from V and 0 bases from J, with 4 bases between. The CDR3 DNA is TGTGCCAGTAGTATACCAGCAACTAATGAAAAACTGTTTTTT. It yields the protein CASSIPATNEKLFF. Together with reference TRBV19 and TRBJ1-4, the CDR3 gives the full variable domain: DGGITQSPKYLFRKEGQNVTLSCEQNLNHDAMYWYRQDPGQGLRLIYYSQIVNDFQKGDIAEGYSVSREKKESFPLTVTSAQKNPTAFYLCASSIPATNEKLFFGSGTQLSVL.